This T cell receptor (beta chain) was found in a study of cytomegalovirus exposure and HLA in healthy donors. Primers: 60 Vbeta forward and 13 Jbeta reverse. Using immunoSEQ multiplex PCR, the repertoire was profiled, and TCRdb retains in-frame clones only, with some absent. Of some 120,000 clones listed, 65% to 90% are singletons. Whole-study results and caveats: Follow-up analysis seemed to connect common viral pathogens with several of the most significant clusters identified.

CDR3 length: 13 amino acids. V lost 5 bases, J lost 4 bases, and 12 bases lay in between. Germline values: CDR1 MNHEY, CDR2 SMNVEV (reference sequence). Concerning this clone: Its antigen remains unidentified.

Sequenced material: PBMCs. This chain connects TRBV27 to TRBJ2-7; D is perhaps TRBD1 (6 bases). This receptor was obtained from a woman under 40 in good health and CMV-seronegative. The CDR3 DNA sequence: TGTGCCAGCAGTCTCCGGGACAATTACGAGCAGTACTTC. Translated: CASSLRDNYEQYF.